Shown below are 25 T cell receptor beta chains from a single sample sequenced in a study of spatial heterogeneity in lung cancer. Time point given: sample taken at primary tumor resection. Whole-study findings and limits: Mutation tallies in tumors tracked expanded intratumoral alpha and beta TCR counts.

TCRdb passed the 5' RACE reads through MiXCR, listing each CDR3 protein once. In the table there are around 11,000 distinct CDR3 sequences, approximately 7.5% of which are singletons. These TCRs' antigens remain unknown. Sequenced here: lung tumor tissue, sampled at surgery. The receptor set was obtained from a female donor with early-stage non-small cell lung cancer.

This clonotype is medium-sized. Being off target in a library aimed at alpha chains, this beta chain has a size of little meaning. V is TRBV7-3 and J is TRBJ1-2; D call uncertain. Germline V CDR1 and CDR2: SGHTA, FQGTGA. CDR3 length: 13 amino acids. With 5 bases removed from V and 2 bases from J, the gap between germline ends came to 9 bases. The CDR3 nucleotides read TGTGCCAGCAGCAACGGGCCGAACTATGGCTACACCTTC. This translates into CASSNGPNYGYTF.

At least ten counts were recorded for this clonotype. For a library built for alpha chains, this beta chain is a stray read; little rests on its size. The V gene is TRBV7-9, the J gene TRBJ2-1; 11 positions match TRBD2. This CDR3 is built from 16 residues. Per germline, CDR1 SEHNR and CDR2 FQNEAQ (reference sequence). V gave up 4 bases and J gave up 4 bases; unmatched junction bases: 6. CDR3 coding DNA: TGTGCCAGCAGCTCCCAGACTAGCGGGGCTTACAATGAGCAGTTCTTC. Its protein is CASSSQTSGAYNEQFF.

In this sample, this clonotype turned up many times. With the library built for alpha chains, this beta chain is off target and its frequency is not meaningful. J is TRBJ1-5 and V is TRBV20-1; no clear D gene. CDR1 and CDR2 (germline): DFQATT, SNEGSKA (reference sequence). With 4 bases removed from V and 4 bases from J, the gap between germline ends came to 14 bases. The CDR3 runs 14 residues. Written as DNA, the CDR3 is TGCAGTGCTATGGAGCCCAGACCTAATCAGCCCCAGCATTTT. Protein: CSAMEPRPNQPQHF.

This clonotype turned up a few times. The size of this beta chain means little, since it is a stray read in a library made for alpha chains. The V gene is TRBV10-1, the J gene TRBJ2-3; D is possibly TRBD1 (5 bases). Germline CDR1 and CDR2: WNHNN and SYGVQD (reference sequence). V lost 0 bases to trimming and J lost 1 base, with 11 bases between them. The CDR3 has 16 residues. The CDR3 here is CASSESRRQRTDTQYF. The CDR3 bases are TGCGCCAGCAGTGAGTCTAGGAGACAGCGCACAGATACGCAGTATTTT.

This clonotype was picked up many times. This beta chain turned up in a library designed for alpha chains; as an off-target read, its abundance says little. The chain combines TRBV9 with TRBJ2-1; D is undetermined. The CDR3 loop spans 12 amino acids. The germline gives CDR1 SGDLS, CDR2 YYNGEE. Between the trimmed V and J ends, which lost 3 bases and 5 bases, there was a span of 6 bases. The CDR3 loop is CASSEQNNEQFF. The CDR3, as DNA: TGTGCCAGCAGCGAACAGAACAATGAGCAGTTCTTC.

This clonotype has at least ten counts. This beta chain is an off-target read within a library intended for alpha chains, so its frequency means little. The chain recombines TRBV10-3 with TRBJ2-1; D tentatively reads TRBD1 or TRBD2 (5 bases each). The CDR3 contains 14 residues. V was cut by 8 bases and J by 5 bases, with 16 bases left in between. Germline CDR1 reads ENHRY; CDR2 reads SYGVKD. CDR3 sequence: CAIRDGETHNEQFF. Here the CDR3 DNA reads TGTGCCATCCGGGACGGAGAAACTCACAATGAGCAGTTCTTC.

This clonotype was counted at least ten times. This beta chain is a stray read from a library made for alpha chains; its abundance is not meaningful. The chain combines TRBV20-1 with TRBJ1-2; D unresolved. The CDR3 is 11 residues long. Trimming removed 6 bases at V and 7 bases at J, with 12 bases between. Germline CDR1 DFQATT, CDR2 SNEGSKA (reference sequence). The CDR3 loop is CSAAPPGGYTF. DNA for the CDR3: TGCAGTGCCGCGCCCCCTGGTGGCTACACCTTC.

This clonotype is categorized as medium-sized. This beta chain is a stray read from a library made for alpha chains; its abundance is not meaningful. This chain links TRBV7-9 with TRBJ2-2; 8 bases match TRBD1. J gave up 7 bases and V 7 bases, and 11 bases lay outside the gene matches. Germline V lookup: CDR1 SEHNR, CDR2 FQNEAQ (reference sequence). The CDR3 consists of 15 residues. CDR3 coding DNA: TGTGCCAGCAAAAACGGGACAGGAATTATCGGGGAGCTGTTTTTT. As protein: CASKNGTGIIGELFF.

This clonotype was detected many times. Little can be read into the size of this beta chain, an off-target read in a library designed for alpha chains. The chain combines TRBV20-1 with TRBJ2-7; 7 nucleotides line up with TRBD2. The CDR3 runs to 13 residues. Germline V gene sequence: CDR1 DFQATT, CDR2 SNEGSKA (reference sequence). V was clipped by 3 bases and J by 2 bases; unmatched bases: 4. This chain's CDR3 is CSASWGGAYEQYF. Written as DNA, the CDR3 is TGCAGTGCTAGTTGGGGGGGAGCCTACGAGCAGTACTTC.

Many counts were recorded for this clonotype. This beta chain is a stray read from a library made for alpha chains; its abundance is not meaningful. The V gene is TRBV27, the J gene TRBJ1-2, with D tentatively TRBD1 (6 bases). The CDR3 runs 15 residues. Germline lookup yields CDR1 MNHEY and CDR2 SMNVEV (reference sequence). V gave up 5 bases and J gave up 2 bases, with 15 bases separating them. CDR3 in amino acids: CASSPRRGLNYGYTF. The DNA of the CDR3 is TGTGCCAGCAGTCCACGCAGGGGTCTAAACTATGGCTACACCTTC.

Concerning this clonotype itself: One end of the junction varies from germline; a read error may be responsible. Within a library made for alpha chains, this beta chain is off target, and its count is uninformative. The CDR3 coding sequence is TGTGCCTGGAGCGAGGAGAGTTATAGCAATCAGCCCCAACATTTT. Encoded protein: CAWSEESYSNQPQHF. The genes are TRBV30 and TRBJ1-5; no reliable D call. Germline V gives CDR1 GTSNPN, CDR2 SVGIG (reference sequence). The CDR3 consists of 15 residues.

By proportion, this clonotype is medium-sized. In a library made to pick up alpha chains, this beta chain is a stray read with a size that means little. This sequence joins TRBV7-3 and TRBJ2-2; a weak D match, TRBD2 (6 bases). Germline V gene lookup returns CDR1 SGHTA and CDR2 FQGTGA. This CDR3 has 16 residues. V was pared by 1 base and J by 6 bases, with 15 bases between. In DNA, the CDR3 is TGTGCCAGCAGCTTAAATGCGGGGTTTAAAGCCGGGGAGCTGTTTTTT. Encoded protein: CASSLNAGFKAGELFF.

This clonotype was detected ten times or more. This beta chain is an unintended read in a library built for alpha chains; its size means little. The gene calls are TRBV7-9 and TRBJ1-1; perhaps TRBD1 as D (5 bases). CDR3 length: 12 residues. Germline CDR1 reads SEHNR; CDR2 reads FQNEAQ (reference sequence). Trimming removed 5 bases at V and 12 bases at J, with 16 bases between. The CDR3 protein is CASSPTRGFPFF. The CDR3 coding sequence is TGTGCCAGCAGCCCCACCCGGGGCTTCCCTTTCTTT. Looking up the rest from reference TRBV7-9 and TRBJ1-1 gives the full variable domain: DTGVSQNPRHKITKRGQNVTFRCDPISEHNRLYWYRQTLGQGPEFLTYFQNEAQLEKSRLLSDRFSAERPKGSFSTLEIQRTEQGDSAMYLCASSPTRGFPFFGQGTRLTVV.

This clonotype has at least ten counts. As an off-target read in a library built for alpha chains, this beta chain has a frequency of little significance. This chain joins TRBV2 and TRBJ2-5; D gene ambiguous. V was trimmed by 7 bases and J by 1 base, leaving 13 bases between them. In germline, CDR1 is SNHLY, CDR2 FYNNEI. CDR3 length: 14 amino acids. Written as DNA, the CDR3 is TGTGCCAGCAATAGCCGGCGACCCCAAGAGACCCAGTACTTC. This gives the protein CASNSRRPQETQYF.

In its sample, this clonotype is medium-sized. This beta chain represents an off-target read in a library built for alpha chains; its size is of limited meaning. The genes are TRBV5-1 and TRBJ2-7; a possible D gene is TRBD2 (6 bases). V lost 4 bases and J 6 bases, leaving 17 bases between the germline ends. From germline, CDR1 is SGHRS and CDR2 YFSETQ. The CDR3 is made up of 14 amino acids. The CDR3 loop reads CASSPSRGDLEQYF. Written as DNA, the CDR3 is TGCGCCAGCAGCCCCTCGCGCGGGGACCTCGAGCAGTACTTC.

The table lists this clonotype with many counts. This beta chain lies outside the target of a library built for alpha chains; its clone size means little. This chain joins TRBV20-1 and TRBJ1-1, with unresolved D. The CDR3 totals 12 residues. Trimming pared 3 bases from V and 6 bases from J, leaving 11 bases between. Germline values: CDR1 DFQATT, CDR2 SNEGSKA (reference sequence). The CDR3 protein is CSASWEEAEAFF. The CDR3 DNA follows: TGCAGTGCTAGTTGGGAGGAAGCTGAAGCTTTCTTT.

Turning to this clonotype: This beta chain turned up in a library designed for alpha chains; as an off-target read, its abundance says little. The chain recombines TRBV3-1 with TRBJ2-1, with D possibly being TRBD2 (6 bases). The V gene lost 4 bases and the J gene lost 4 bases, with 8 bases spanning the gap. In germline, CDR1 is LGHDT, CDR2 YNNKEL (reference sequence). The CDR3 contains 13 residues. The CDR3 reads CASSLAGYNEQFF. As DNA, the CDR3 is TGTGCCAGCAGCCTCGCGGGGTACAATGAGCAGTTCTTC.

This clonotype appeared many times. Within a library made for alpha chains, this beta chain is off target, and its count is uninformative. The J gene is TRBJ2-7, the V gene TRBV6-2 or TRBV6-3; 9 bases fit TRBD1. The CDR3 runs 14 residues. Germline V lookup: CDR1 MNHEY, CDR2 SVGEGT. With 5 bases clipped from V and 3 bases from J, the junction kept 5 bases outside the gene matches. As DNA, the CDR3 is TGTGCCAGCAGTAACAGGGGGCCTTACTACGAGCAGTACTTC. Translating it yields CASSNRGPYYEQYF.

By its share, this clonotype is medium-sized. Because the library targeted alpha chains, this beta chain is an off-target read whose size means little. The rearrangement joins TRBV12-3 or TRBV12-4 to TRBJ1-1; 7 bases are a match to TRBD1. The V and J ends lost 2 bases and 6 bases, in that order; junction bases with no gene match: 3. The CDR3 is made up of 13 amino acids. In DNA, the CDR3 is TGTGCCAGCAGTTTAAAGGGGGCAGCTGAAGCTTTCTTT. Amino acid sequence: CASSLKGAAEAFF.

This clonotype was seen at least ten times. This beta chain appears as a stray read in a library generated for alpha chains; its size is not informative. The V and J genes are TRBV5-1 and TRBJ1-3; no definite D call. The CDR3 runs 16 residues. The germline V gene has CDR1 SGHRS and CDR2 YFSETQ. V was clipped by 0 bases and J by 2 bases, with 12 bases between them. The CDR3 DNA reads as TGCGCCAGCAGCTTGGACAACCTCCCGGCTGGAAACACCATATATTTT. Protein: CASSLDNLPAGNTIYF. Filled out from reference TRBV5-1 and TRBJ1-3, the complete variable domain reads KAGVTQTPRYLIKTRGQQVTLSCSPISGHRSVSWYQQTPGQGLQFLFEYFSETQRNKGNFPGRFSGRQFSNSRSEMNVSTLELGDSALYLCASSLDNLPAGNTIYFGEGSWLTVV.

This clonotype showed up many times. This beta chain is an off-target read within a library intended for alpha chains, so its frequency means little. The chain joins TRBV6-6 to TRBJ1-3; 7 bases align to TRBD1. J was trimmed by 2 bases and V by 7 bases; bases with no gene match: 8. Germline assignment: CDR1 MNHNY and CDR2 SVGAGI (reference sequence). The CDR3 length is 15 residues. CDR3 in amino acids: CASNRGPPAGNTIYF. In nucleotides, the CDR3 is TGTGCCAGCAACAGGGGACCACCGGCTGGAAACACCATATATTTT.

In this sample, this clonotype turned up a few times. This beta chain was picked up by a library intended for alpha chains and is off target, so its count carries little meaning. This chain joins TRBV5-1 and TRBJ1-3; D is ambiguous. The CDR3 totals 15 residues. Germline V CDR1 and CDR2: SGHRS, YFSETQ. Trimming took off 0 bases at V and 0 bases at J, with 7 bases between the two ends. The CDR3 loop is CASSLEPTSGNTIYF. CDR3 nucleotide sequence: TGCGCCAGCAGCTTGGAGCCAACCTCTGGAAACACCATATATTTT.

This clonotype was counted many times. This beta chain is a stray read from a library made for alpha chains; its abundance is not meaningful. The genes are TRBV6-2 or TRBV6-3 and TRBJ1-2; no definite D call. CDR3 length equals 13 residues. V lost 4 bases and J lost 5, with 11 bases in between. The germline gives CDR1 MNHEY, CDR2 SVGEGT. The chain's CDR3 is CASSLRRGYGYTF. The CDR3 nucleotides are TGTGCCAGCAGTTTAAGGCGAGGATATGGCTACACCTTC.

This clonotype was seen at least ten times. The library was prepared for alpha chains; this beta chain is a stray read, so its frequency means little. The V call is TRBV5-1, the J call TRBJ2-7, with 9 positions matching TRBD1. Germline V gene lookup returns CDR1 SGHRS and CDR2 YFSETQ. This CDR3 has 15 residues. V lost 3 bases and J lost 2; bases outside the gene matches: 6. The CDR3 DNA reads as TGCGCCAGCAGCTCGCCGGACAGGGGCGCCTACGAGCAGTACTTC. Amino acids: CASSSPDRGAYEQYF.

There are a few counts of this clonotype. This beta chain is a stray read from a library made for alpha chains; its abundance is not meaningful. The chain employs TRBV19 and TRBJ1-5; 8 bases are a match to TRBD1. This CDR3 comprises 13 residues. V dropped 6 bases and J dropped 5; count of bases not matched to a gene: 3. The germline V gene encodes CDR1 LNHDA and CDR2 SQIVND (reference sequence). CDR3 amino acids: CASSEQGDQPQHF. DNA of the CDR3: TGTGCCAGTAGCGAACAGGGGGATCAGCCCCAGCATTTT.